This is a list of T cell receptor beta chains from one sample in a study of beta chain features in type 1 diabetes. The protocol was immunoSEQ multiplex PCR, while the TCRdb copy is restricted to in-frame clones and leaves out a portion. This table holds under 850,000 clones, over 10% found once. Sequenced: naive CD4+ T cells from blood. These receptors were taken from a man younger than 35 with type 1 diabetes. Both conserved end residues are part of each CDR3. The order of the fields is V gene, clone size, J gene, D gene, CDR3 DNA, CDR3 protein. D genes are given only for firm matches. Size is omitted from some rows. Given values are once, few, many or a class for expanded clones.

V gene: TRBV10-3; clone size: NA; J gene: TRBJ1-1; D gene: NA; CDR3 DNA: TGTGCCATCAGGACCACGGGGATGAACACTGAAGCTTTCTTT; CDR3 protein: CAIRTTGMNTEAFF
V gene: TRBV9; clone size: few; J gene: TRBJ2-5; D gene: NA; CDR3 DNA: TGTGCCAGCAGCCCGGCACAAGGGGTCGGAGAGACCCAGTACTTC; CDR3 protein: CASSPAQGVGETQYF
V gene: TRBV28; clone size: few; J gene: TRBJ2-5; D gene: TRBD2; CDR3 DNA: TGTGCCAGCAGTTCCGGGACTATGGAGACCCAGTACTTC; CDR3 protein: CASSSGTMETQYF
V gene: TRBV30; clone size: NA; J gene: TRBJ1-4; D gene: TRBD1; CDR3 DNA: TGTGCCTGGAGTCGCTCAGGGGGAACTAATGAAAAACTGTTTTTT; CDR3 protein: CAWSRSGGTNEKLFF
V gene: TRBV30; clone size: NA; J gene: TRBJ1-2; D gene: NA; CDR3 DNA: TGTGCCTGGAGCTGGGGCAGTCATGGCTACACCTTC; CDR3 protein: CAWSWGSHGYTF
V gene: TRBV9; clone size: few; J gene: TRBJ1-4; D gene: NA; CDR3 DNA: TGTGCCAGCAGCTCGGAGGGGCGGCAGGACAATGAAAAACTGTTTTTT; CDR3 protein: CASSSEGRQDNEKLFF
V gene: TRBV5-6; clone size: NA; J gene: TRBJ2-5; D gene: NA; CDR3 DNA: TGTGCCAGCAGCGCCGCTCTGAATCAAGAGACCCAGTACTTC; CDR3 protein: CASSAALNQETQYF
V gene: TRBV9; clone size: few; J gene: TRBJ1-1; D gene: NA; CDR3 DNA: TGTGCCAGCAGCGCAAGGGACATCTGGACTGAAGCTTTCTTT; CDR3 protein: CASSARDIWTEAFF
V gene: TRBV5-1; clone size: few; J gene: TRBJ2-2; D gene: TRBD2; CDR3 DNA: TGCGCCAGCAGCCTCTGGACTAGCGGGGGCCCGGACACCGGGGAGCTGTTTTTT; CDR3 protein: CASSLWTSGGPDTGELFF
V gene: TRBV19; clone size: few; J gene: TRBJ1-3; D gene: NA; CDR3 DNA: TGTGCCAGTAGTACCGCGGGGTCTGGATCTGGAAACACCATATATTTT; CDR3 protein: CASSTAGSGSGNTIYF